This is a list of T cell receptor beta chains from one sample in a study of breast tumors, draining lymph nodes, adjacent tissues. TCRdb redid the calling of the multiplex PCR reads with MiXCR, one entry per CDR3 protein. The sample lists about 180,000 distinct CDR3 sequences; approximately 30% were seen once. Source material: axillary lymph node tissue. Receptors originate from a female donor with breast cancer. Some clones in this sample may be carry-over from other donors' samples. Both conserved end residues are part of each CDR3. Each record gives: V gene, D gene, clone size, J gene, CDR3 DNA, CDR3 protein. The D gene is left open where the match is weak. Not all rows give a size; the values are once, few, many and, for expanded clones, a class.

>TRBV20-1|NA|many|TRBJ2-3
TGCAGTGCCGATCCCAGGGCGGATACGCAGTATTTT
CSADPRADTQYF
>TRBV7-9|NA|NA|TRBJ2-3
TGTGCCAGCTGCCAAGATGCGCGGGGGCCGGGCACAGATCCGCAGTATTTT
CASCQDARGPGTDPQYF
>TRBV4-2|NA|many|TRBJ1-5
TGTGCCAGCAGCCAAGATCCCGGGGGGCAGCGCAATCAGCCCCAGCATTTT
CASSQDPGGQRNQPQHF
>TRBV19|NA|many|TRBJ1-5
TGTGCCAGTAGTTCCCAGGGTGGGGCAGGCAATCAGCCCCAGCATTTT
CASSSQGGAGNQPQHF
>TRBV7-6|NA|many|TRBJ2-1
TGTGCCAGCAGCTTAGGGCTCCGGTCGGATGAGCAGTTCTTC
CASSLGLRSDEQFF
>TRBV6-1|TRBD1|few|TRBJ2-7
TGTGCCAGCAGTCGCGACAGGGAGACTTTCTACGAGCAGTACTTC
CASSRDRETFYEQYF
>TRBV18|NA|once|TRBJ1-1
TGTGCCAGCTCACCAGAGCAGCACCCTACATGGAACACTGAAGCTTTCTTT
CASSPEQHPTWNTEAFF
>TRBV27|NA|NA|TRBJ2-7
TGTGCCAGCAGTTTATCGTACAGGGAAAGCGAGCAGTACTTC
CASSLSYRESEQYF
>TRBV10-3|TRBD1|many|TRBJ2-7
TGTGCCATCAGGGACCGGGACAGGGGTTCAGTCTCCTACGAGCAGTACTTC
CAIRDRDRGSVSYEQYF
>TRBV20-1|TRBD2|NA|TRBJ2-1
TGCGGTGCAAGTAGCGGGACCTACAATGAGCAGTTCTTC
CGASSGTYNEQFF
>TRBV28|TRBD2|few|TRBJ2-1
TGTGCCAGCAGTCCGATAGCGGGAGGGTGGAATGAGCAGTTCTTC
CASSPIAGGWNEQFF
>TRBV2|NA|many|TRBJ2-1
TGTGCCAGCAGTGTAGTCCAGATTGGGGGGCACACTGAGCAGTTCTTC
CASSVVQIGGHTEQFF
>TRBV3-1|NA|few|TRBJ2-3
TGTGCCAGCAGCCCGGAGGTGGGGCCTTTATCTAGCACAGATACGCAGTATTTT
CASSPEVGPLSSTDTQYF
>TRBV11-2|NA|many|TRBJ2-7
TGTGCCAGCAGCTTGGTCTCTCGGGGGAGTAGATACGAGCAGTACTTC
CASSLVSRGSRYEQYF
>TRBV7-3|NA|NA|TRBJ2-6
TGTGCCAGCAGCGGAGCAAGAGGGAACGCTGGGGCCAACGTCCTGACTTTC
CASSGARGNAGANVLTF
>TRBV10-3|NA|NA|TRBJ2-1
TGTGCCTCAAGGGGACAAAGGAACTACAATGAGCAGTCCTTC
CASRGQRNYNEQSF
>TRBV7-6|NA|NA|TRBJ1-6
TGTGCCAGCAGCTTAGGGGGCGGCTCCTATAATTCACCCCCCCACTTT
CASSLGGGSYNSPPHF
>TRBV12-3/TRBV12-4|NA|many|TRBJ1-3
TGTGCCAGCAGTTTAGAGCTGGTCTCTGGAAACACCATATATTTT
CASSLELVSGNTIYF
>TRBV12-3/TRBV12-4|NA|NA|TRBJ2-1
TGTGCCAGCAGTTCTAGTGGCAATGAGCAGTTCTTC
CASSSSGNEQFF
>TRBV20-1|NA|NA|TRBJ1-5
TGCAGTGCTAGAGCCGACAGGTACGAGCATTTT
CSARADRYEHF
>TRBV6-6|NA|NA|TRBJ2-7
TGTGCCAGCAGTCACGAAGAGCAGTACTTC
CASSHEEQYF